The 10 T cell receptor beta chains given below trace back to one sample, sequenced in a study of molecular identifiers for immune sequencing clone quantification. TCRdb reanalysed the PCR reads using MiXCR and keeps one entry per CDR3 protein. Of around 460,000 distinct CDR3 sequences in the sample, over 20% were seen once. The sample taken for sequencing was naive CD8+ T cells from blood, with Jurkat cell RNA spiked in. Subset described: FACS-sorted CD8+CD4-CCR7+CD45RA+ naive T cells. These receptors came from a human donor in good health. Some libraries in this study had Jurkat cell RNA spiked in.

This clonotype was observed at least ten times. Because the CDR3's place on the DNA is in doubt, the DNA is left out and the CDR3 is given as listed by TCRdb. The rearrangement links TRBV9 to TRBJ2-7; TRBD2 is the table's D call and was not checked against the DNA. Germline loops: CDR1 SGDLS, CDR2 YYNGEE. The CDR3 is 12 residues long, counting both termini. CDR3 region: CASSVASGNLYF.

The rearrangement uses TRBV4-3 and TRBJ2-6; 9 bases agree with TRBD1. Trimming at V came to 1 base and at J to 1 base, leaving 5 bases not matched to a gene. The CDR3 is 18 amino acids. Per the germline V gene, CDR1 is LGHNA and CDR2 is YSLEER. The CDR3 nucleotides are TGCGCCAGCAGCCAAGTGGGACAGGGAGTTTCTGGGGCCAACGTCCTGACTTTC. Amino acid sequence: CASSQVGQGVSGANVLTF.

For this clonotype: This may come from a read error, since a much larger clone is one base off. The V call is TRBV20-1, the J call TRBJ2-7; D remains ambiguous. The germline gives CDR1 DFQATT, CDR2 SNEGSKA (reference sequence). The CDR3 consists of 13 residues. In DNA, the CDR3 is TGCTGTGTCCCGGACCGAACCTCCTACGAGCAGTACTTC. Its translation: CCVPDRTSYEQYF.

This chain uses TRBV30 with TRBJ2-5, with D maybe TRBD1 (5 bases). The CDR3 has 13 amino acids. Germline V gene sequence: CDR1 GTSNPN, CDR2 SVGIG (reference sequence). Between the trimmed V and J ends, which lost 1 base and 6 bases, there was a span of 12 bases. The CDR3 sequence is CAWSAQGVQTQYF. The CDR3 DNA reads as TGTGCCTGGAGTGCCCAGGGCGTGCAGACCCAGTACTTC.

Concerning this clonotype: A much larger clone lies a single base off, so this may be a read error. This chain links TRBV7-9 with TRBJ2-5; D gene unclear. This CDR3 comprises 15 residues. CDR1 and CDR2 (germline): SEHNR, FQNEAQ (reference sequence). CDR3 coding DNA: TGTGCCAGCAGCTTAGATGCAGGCTATCAAGGGACCCAGTACTTC. It translates to CASSLDAGYQGTQYF.

This clonotype has just a few counts. V is TRBV12-3 or TRBV12-4 and J is TRBJ2-1, with TRBD2 identical over 9 bases. The ends lost 6 bases at V and 0 bases at J; junction bases unmatched: 6. The CDR3 runs 16 residues. CDR3 in DNA: TGTGCCAGCAGCACGACTAGCGGATACTCCTACAATGAGCAGTTCTTC. Its protein is CASSTTSGYSYNEQFF.

This clonotype occurred many times. The chain uses TRBV6-1 and TRBJ1-5; D not certain. V lost 5 bases, J lost 1 base, and 12 bases lay in between. The germline V gene encodes CDR1 MNHNS and CDR2 SASEGT. The CDR3 covers 15 residues. The CDR3 reads CASSYQVGSNQPQHF. In DNA, the CDR3 is TGTGCCAGCAGTTACCAGGTGGGGAGCAATCAGCCCCAGCATTTT.

Note on this clonotype: A much more abundant neighbour one base away suggests this may be a read error. V is TRBV7-9 and J is TRBJ1-3; D ambiguous. This CDR3 is 15 amino acids long. Germline-derived CDR1 and CDR2 are SEHNR and FQNEAQ (reference sequence). The CDR3 loop reads CAGSLVSNSGNTIYF. CDR3 DNA: TGTGCCGGCAGCTTAGTATCCAACTCTGGAAACACCATATATTTT.

The chain is built from TRBV14 and TRBJ2-5; no reliable D call. Per germline, CDR1 SGHDN and CDR2 FVKESK. V shed 1 base and J shed 5 bases, with 14 bases lying between them. This CDR3 comprises 15 residues. CDR3 bases: TGTGCCAGCAGCCAAGGTTCCCATCTTACGGAGACCCAGTACTTC. Translating gives CASSQGSHLTETQYF.

The chain recombines TRBV4-2 with TRBJ2-3; TRBD1 agrees at 9 bases. The junction had 11 bases not matched to a gene; V was cut back by 4 bases and J by 3 bases. Germline V gives CDR1 LGHNA, CDR2 YNFKEQ. The CDR3 extends over 17 amino acids. The DNA for the CDR3 is TGTGCCAGCAGCCCCTCAGTAGGGACAGGGTTTACAGATACGCAGTATTTT. Encoded protein: CASSPSVGTGFTDTQYF.